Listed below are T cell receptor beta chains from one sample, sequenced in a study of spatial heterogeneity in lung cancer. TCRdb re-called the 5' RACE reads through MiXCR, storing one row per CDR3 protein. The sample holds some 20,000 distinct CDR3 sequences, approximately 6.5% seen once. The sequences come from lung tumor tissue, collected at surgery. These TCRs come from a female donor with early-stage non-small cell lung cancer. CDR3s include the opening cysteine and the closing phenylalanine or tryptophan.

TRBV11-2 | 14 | CASSLYRGQEKLFF
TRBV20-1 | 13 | CSARVQGVYEQYF
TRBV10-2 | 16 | CASSESPGGCDSPLHF
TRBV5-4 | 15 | CASSFWKGSTGELFF
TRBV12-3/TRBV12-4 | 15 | CASNERASGFTEAFF
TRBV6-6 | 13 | CASSEVATDTQYF
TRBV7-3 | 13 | CASSLYMNTEAFF
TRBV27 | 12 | CASSKDRAEAFF
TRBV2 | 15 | CASSPGQGGFNEQFF
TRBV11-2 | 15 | CASSLIGGQGEKIFF
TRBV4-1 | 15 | CASSQTGTGNEKLFF
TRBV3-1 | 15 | CASSQALICADEQFF
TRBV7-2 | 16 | CASSLGGNSGANVLTF
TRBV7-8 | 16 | CASSPRRLALYNEQFF
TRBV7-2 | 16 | CASSLMRLANTGELFF
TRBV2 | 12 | CASNNDQETQYF
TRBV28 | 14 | CASSLVGSNQPQHF
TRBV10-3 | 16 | CAISGHFSENNNEQFF
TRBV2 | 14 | CASSRQVVGEKLFF
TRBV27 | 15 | CASSLQGYSNQPQHF
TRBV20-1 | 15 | CSATGLGYSNQPQHF
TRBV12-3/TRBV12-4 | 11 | CASTFRNEQFF
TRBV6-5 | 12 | CASSRQGTGYTF
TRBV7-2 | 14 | CASNPGLGHNEQFF
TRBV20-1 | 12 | CSARELAGEQFF
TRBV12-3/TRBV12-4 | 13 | CASSLGQNYEQYF
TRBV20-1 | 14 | CSATRTPDSYEQYF
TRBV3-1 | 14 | CASSPGNRFSGYTF
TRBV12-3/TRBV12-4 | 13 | CASREPGEETQYF
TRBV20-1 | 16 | CSASHSGGTSTDTQYF
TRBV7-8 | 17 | CASSFARGLARVETQYF
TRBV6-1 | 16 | CASEGSQAGATDTQYF
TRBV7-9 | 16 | CASSFSQVLLNYGYTF
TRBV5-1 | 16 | CASSLSQGARTDTQYF
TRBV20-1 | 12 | CSARGDRDEQYF
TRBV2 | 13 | CASRWTAQETQYF
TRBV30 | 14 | CAWRGQSSNQPQHF
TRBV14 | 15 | CASSQDGQGYYGYTF
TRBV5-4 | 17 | CASSSKGGTGTAGELFF
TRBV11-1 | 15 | CASSSKARGGNEQFF
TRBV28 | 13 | CASSSGRQETQYF
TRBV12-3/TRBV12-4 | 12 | CASSFGSYGYTF
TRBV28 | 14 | CASRAPTSFYEQYF
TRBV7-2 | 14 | CASSLASTNTEAFF
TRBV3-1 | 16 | CASSQWDRGYDNEQFF
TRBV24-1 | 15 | CATSDSLGGPGAQYF
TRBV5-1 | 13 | CASSGQGTYEQYF
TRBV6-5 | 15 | CASTPWQGVYNEQFF
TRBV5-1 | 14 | CASSPESQALEAFF
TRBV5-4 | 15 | CASSEGQGLNQPQHF
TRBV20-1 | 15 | CSARDVRGRDYGYTF
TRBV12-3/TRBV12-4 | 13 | CASSRQSGETQYF
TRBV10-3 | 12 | CAISGDRGEAFF